Detailed here is one T cell receptor beta chain. The antigen is undetermined. The PCR used 60 Vbeta and 13 Jbeta primers. Assay used: immunoSEQ multiplex PCR; TCRdb lists only in-frame clones, some missing. In the table there are more than 85,000 clones, under 85% of which are singletons. V dropped 2 bases and J dropped 7; count of bases not matched to a gene: 8. Germline assignment: CDR1 SGHTA and CDR2 FQGNSA. The CDR3 consists of 15 residues. The entry originates in a study of cytomegalovirus exposure and HLA in healthy donors. Study-wide results and limits: Researchers catalogued some 160 TCR beta chains as cytomegalovirus-associated. Among TCR sequences, most were rare, though some public TCRs appeared in many donors.

The sample taken for sequencing was PBMCs. This chain links TRBV7-2 with TRBJ2-5; 9 nucleotides agree with TRBD2. The TCR was taken from a man aged 40-49 years in good health and CMV-seronegative. The CDR3 sequence: CASSLYRGSGGTQYF. DNA of the CDR3: TGTGCCAGCAGCTTATACCGGGGTAGCGGGGGGACCCAGTACTTC. Supplemented by reference TRBV7-2 and TRBJ2-5, the full variable domain reads GAGVSQSPSNKVTEKGKDVELRCDPISGHTALYWYRQSLGQGLEFLIYFQGNSAPDKSGLPSDRFSAERTGGSVSTLTIQRTQQEDSAVYLCASSLYRGSGGTQYFGPGTRLLVL.